A single sample gave rise to the 10 T cell receptor beta chains below, sequenced in a study of radiation and T cells in renal cell carcinoma. The data were produced by immunoSEQ multiplex PCR, yet TCRdb's version contains in-frame clones alone and is incomplete. In the table there are 100,000 to 150,000 clones, 65% to 85% of which are singletons. Noted time point: blood 2 weeks post-SBRT. The treatment was: 15 Gy SBRT to primary tumor, nephrectomy 4 weeks later. The sequenced sample was blood, obtained from a patient whose treatment included radiotherapy and nephrectomy. All receptors come from a man in his fifties with renal cell carcinoma.

The J gene is TRBJ2-1, the V gene TRBV2, with D uncertain. The length of the CDR3 is 13 residues. The germline gives CDR1 SNHLY, CDR2 FYNNEI. Trimming stripped 3 bases from V and 9 bases from J, with 12 bases between. The CDR3 bases are TGTGCCAGCAGTGACTTCTCGAAGATTGAGCAGTTCTTC. Its protein product is CASSDFSKIEQFF.

The chain couples TRBV27 to TRBJ1-1; 7 nucleotides agree with TRBD1. V shed 9 bases and J 0 bases; nucleotides not matched to a gene: 4. There are 13 residues in the CDR3. Germline lookup yields CDR1 MNHEY and CDR2 SMNVEV (reference sequence). The DNA for the CDR3 is TGTGCCAGTTCAGGACAGGTGAACACTGAAGCTTTCTTT. This codes for CASSGQVNTEAFF.

This chain connects TRBV19 to TRBJ1-5; tentatively, D is TRBD1 (5 bases). Germline lookup yields CDR1 LNHDA and CDR2 SQIVND (reference sequence). Trimming stripped 5 bases from V and 1 base from J, with 21 bases between. The CDR3 length is 18 residues. In DNA form, the CDR3 reads TGTGCCAGTAGTGGATCAGGGTTATCGGGCGCGAGCAATCAGCCCCAGCATTTT. It codes for CASSGSGLSGASNQPQHF.

This clone was recorded a few times. The chain links TRBV2 to TRBJ1-1; TRBD1 might be the D (5 bases). The V gene lost 6 bases and the J gene lost 8 bases, with 10 bases spanning the gap. The germline CDR1 and CDR2 sequences are SNHLY and FYNNEI. The CDR3 runs 11 residues. CDR3 protein: CASRPEGEAFF. The DNA for the CDR3 is TGTGCCAGCAGGCCCGAGGGGGAAGCTTTCTTT.

The V gene is TRBV7-8, the J gene TRBJ2-5; TRBD1 matches 8 bases. The tail of the sequence fits TRBJ2-7 better, so the J call may be wrong. Germline CDR1 is SGHVS and CDR2 is FQNEAQ. The CDR3 has 15 amino acids. In DNA, the CDR3 is TGTGCCAGCAGCTCGTACAGGGGGACATTCTACGAGCAGTACTTC. This gives the protein CASSSYRGTFYEQYF.

The chain is built from TRBV6-5 and TRBJ2-5; 7 nucleotides match TRBD2. V lost 0 bases to trimming and J lost 4 bases; unmatched junction nucleotides: 8. Germline V gene data show CDR1 as MNHEY and CDR2 as SVGAGI. The CDR3 length is 16 residues. CDR3 nucleotides: TGTGCCAGCAGTTACTCGGGCGGGAGTGGTGTAGAGACCCAGTACTTC. Its translation is CASSYSGGSGVETQYF.

This rearrangement joins TRBV18 to TRBJ1-2; TRBD1 is a possible D gene (5 bases). This CDR3 is 13 amino acids long. Germline lookup yields CDR1 KGHSH and CDR2 LQKENI. V dropped 6 bases and J dropped 5 bases, with 13 bases sitting between them. The DNA for the CDR3 is TGTGCCAGCTCCCCTGGGGGACCTTATGGCTACACCTTC. Its protein is CASSPGGPYGYTF.

The chain joins TRBV5-1 to TRBJ1-4; D gene uncertain. The CDR3 loop spans 14 amino acids. V was shortened by 1 base and J by 2 bases, with 6 bases between the two germline ends. Per the germline V gene, CDR1 is SGHRS and CDR2 is YFSETQ. CDR3 region: CASSLRGTNEKLFF. CDR3 DNA sequence: TGCGCCAGCAGCTTGCGGGGTACTAATGAAAAACTGTTTTTT.

The J gene is TRBJ2-7, the V gene TRBV7-8; possibly TRBD2 for D (6 bases). The CDR3 covers 17 residues. Germline CDR1 reads SGHVS; CDR2 reads FQNEAQ. Trimming took 3 bases from V and 0 from J, leaving 18 bases between them. The CDR3 bases are TGTGCCAGCAGCTTCCTCTCGGGACTCACAGCCTCCTACGAGCAGTACTTC. Translated: CASSFLSGLTASYEQYF.

This chain links TRBV19 with TRBJ1-1, with 9 bases identical to TRBD1. Trimming at V came to 4 bases and at J to 2 bases, leaving 5 bases not matched to a gene. Germline V lookup: CDR1 LNHDA, CDR2 SQIVND (reference sequence). The CDR3 is 15 amino acids. The chain's CDR3 is CASSRGQGLNTEAFF. CDR3 nucleotide sequence: TGTGCCAGTAGTAGAGGACAGGGGCTAAACACTGAAGCTTTCTTT.